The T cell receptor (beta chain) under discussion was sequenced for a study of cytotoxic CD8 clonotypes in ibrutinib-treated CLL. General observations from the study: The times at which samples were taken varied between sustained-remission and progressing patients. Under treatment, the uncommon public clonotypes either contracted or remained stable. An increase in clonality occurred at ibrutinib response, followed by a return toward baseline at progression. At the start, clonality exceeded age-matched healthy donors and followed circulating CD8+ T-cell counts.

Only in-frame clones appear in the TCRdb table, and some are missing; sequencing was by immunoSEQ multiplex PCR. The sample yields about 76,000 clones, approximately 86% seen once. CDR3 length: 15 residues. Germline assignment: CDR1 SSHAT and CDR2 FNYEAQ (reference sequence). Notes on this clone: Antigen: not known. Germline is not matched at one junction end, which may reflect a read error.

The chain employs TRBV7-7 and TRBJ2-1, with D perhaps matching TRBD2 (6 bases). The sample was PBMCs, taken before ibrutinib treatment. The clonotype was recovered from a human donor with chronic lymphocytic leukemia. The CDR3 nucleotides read TGTGCTAGCAGCTTAGGTTACACGGGAGAATATGAGCAGTTCTTC. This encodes CASSLGYTGEYEQFF.